The sequence of this T cell receptor beta chain was determined in a study of T cell repertoires in aging, cancer and after chemotherapy. The germline V gene encodes CDR1 MNHEY and CDR2 SVGAGI. V was shortened by 5 bases and J by 7 bases, with 14 bases between the two germline ends. The length of the CDR3 is 13 residues. Peripheral blood genomic DNA, not sorted cells or RNA, was the template. Multiplex touch-down PCR with TRB-A/B primers amplified rearranged V-D-J TRB sequences. TCRdb itself ran the multiplex PCR reads through MiXCR, one entry per CDR3 protein. There are approximately 3,000 distinct CDR3 sequences in the sample; about a fifth occur only once, and about 40% lies in the top ten. Within the sample, this clonotype is medium-sized.

The rearrangement uses TRBV6-5 and TRBJ2-5, with D perhaps given as TRBD1 or TRBD2 (6 bases each). Sequencing input: blood. The sequence was obtained from a human donor with a blood cancer. CDR3 amino acids: CASSPRGGRTQYF. CDR3 in DNA: TGTGCCAGCAGTCCCAGGGGAGGACGGACCCAGTACTTC.